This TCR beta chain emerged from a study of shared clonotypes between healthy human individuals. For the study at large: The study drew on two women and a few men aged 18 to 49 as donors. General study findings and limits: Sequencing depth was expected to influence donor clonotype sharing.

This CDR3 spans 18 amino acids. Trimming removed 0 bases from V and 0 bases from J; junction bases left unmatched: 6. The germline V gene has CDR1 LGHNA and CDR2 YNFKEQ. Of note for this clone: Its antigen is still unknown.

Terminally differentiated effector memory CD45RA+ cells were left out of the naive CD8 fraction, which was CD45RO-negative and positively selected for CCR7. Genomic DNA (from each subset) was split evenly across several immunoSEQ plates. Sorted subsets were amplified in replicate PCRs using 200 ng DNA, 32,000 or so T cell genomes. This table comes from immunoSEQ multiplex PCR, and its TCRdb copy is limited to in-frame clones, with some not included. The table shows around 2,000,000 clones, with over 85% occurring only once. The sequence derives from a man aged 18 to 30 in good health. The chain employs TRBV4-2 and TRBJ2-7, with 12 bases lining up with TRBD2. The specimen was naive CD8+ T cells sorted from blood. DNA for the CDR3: TGTGCCAGCAGCCAAGAGACTAGCGGGAGCGACAGCTCCTACGAGCAGTACTTC. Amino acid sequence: CASSQETSGSDSSYEQYF.